The rows below give T cell receptor beta chains drawn from one sample of a study of siplizumab effects on memory and regulatory T cells. The data were produced by immunoSEQ multiplex PCR, yet TCRdb's version contains in-frame clones alone and is incomplete. The data hold approximately 100,000 clones, with about 93% observed a single time. Sample: non-Treg CD4+ T cells sorted from blood. These receptors were obtained from a human donor in good health. Both conserved end residues are part of each CDR3. D genes are given only for firm matches. A clone size is listed for some rows: how often the clone was seen (once, few, many), or a class if it is expanded.

v_call,j_call,d_call,clone_size,cdr3_aa,cdr3_nt
TRBV9,TRBJ2-5,NA,NA,CASSVDGHDVETQYF,TGTGCCAGCAGCGTCGACGGTCATGATGTGGAGACCCAGTACTTC
TRBV6-1,TRBJ2-1,TRBD2,NA,CASRGLAGPYNEQFF,TGTGCCAGCAGGGGATTAGCGGGGCCTTACAATGAGCAGTTCTTC
TRBV11-2,TRBJ2-7,NA,NA,CASSASYEQYF,TGTGCCAGCAGCGCTAGCTACGAGCAGTACTTC
TRBV18,TRBJ2-5,TRBD2,once,CASSHISAGTSWETQYF,TGTGCCAGCTCACACATTTCCGCCGGGACTAGCTGGGAGACCCAGTACTTC
TRBV5-6,TRBJ1-4,TRBD1,NA,CASSTTTGGDEKLFF,TGTGCCAGCAGCACTACGACAGGGGGCGACGAAAAACTGTTTTTT
TRBV9,TRBJ1-2,NA,NA,CASSASPTALYGYTF,TGTGCCAGCAGCGCAAGCCCGACGGCACTATATGGCTACACCTTC
TRBV30,TRBJ2-7,TRBD1,NA,CAWSVRSTGVEQYF,TGTGCCTGGAGTGTACGGTCGACAGGGGTCGAGCAGTACTTC
TRBV7-6,TRBJ2-5,TRBD1,NA,CASRQQGAGETQYF,TGTGCCAGCAGACAACAGGGGGCCGGAGAGACCCAGTACTTC
TRBV11-2,TRBJ2-5,NA,NA,CASSLGTGRGVRETQYF,TGTGCCAGCAGCTTAGGAACGGGGCGGGGAGTTCGGGAGACCCAGTACTTC
TRBV7-3,TRBJ1-1,NA,few,CASSLTTDTEAFF,TGTGCCAGCAGCTTAACAACAGACACTGAAGCTTTCTTT
TRBV2,TRBJ2-5,TRBD1,NA,CASSDGTGGSQGTQYF,TGTGCCAGCAGTGACGGGACAGGGGGCTCCCAAGGGACCCAGTACTTC
TRBV5-1,TRBJ1-1,NA,NA,CASSLYRNTEAFF,TGCGCCAGCAGCTTATACAGGAACACTGAAGCTTTCTTT
TRBV7-9,TRBJ2-3,TRBD2,NA,CASSLARAGVADTQYF,TGTGCCAGCAGCTTAGCGAGAGCGGGAGTGGCAGATACGCAGTATTTT
TRBV27,TRBJ1-2,TRBD1,NA,CASSRQGQGYGYTF,TGTGCCAGCAGCAGACAGGGACAAGGCTATGGCTACACCTTC
TRBV5-6,TRBJ2-7,NA,NA,CASSFRQGFHEQYF,TGTGCCAGCAGCTTTCGGCAGGGGTTCCACGAGCAGTACTTC
TRBV7-3,TRBJ2-2,NA,NA,CASSLTGGQVGELFF,TGTGCCAGCAGCTTAACAGGGGGTCAGGTCGGGGAGCTGTTTTTT
TRBV19,TRBJ1-1,NA,NA,CASSSREPRMGTEAFF,TGTGCCAGTAGTTCTCGAGAGCCAAGGATGGGAACTGAAGCTTTCTTT
TRBV10-2,TRBJ1-5,NA,once,CASSESGPNQPQHF,TGCGCCAGCAGTGAGTCAGGTCCCAATCAGCCCCAGCATTTT
TRBV2,TRBJ2-5,TRBD1,NA,CASSRDRETQYF,TGTGCCAGCAGTAGGGACAGGGAGACCCAGTACTTC
TRBV5-1,TRBJ2-1,TRBD1,NA,CASSLGPTLQGNEQFF,TGCGCCAGCAGCTTGGGTCCTACGTTACAGGGGAATGAGCAGTTCTTC
TRBV5-1,TRBJ2-1,TRBD2,NA,CASSPLGLAEFSNEQFF,TGCGCCAGCAGCCCATTGGGGCTAGCGGAATTTAGCAATGAGCAGTTCTTC
TRBV2,TRBJ2-4,NA,once,CASSEGAGRGIQYF,TGTGCCAGCAGTGAAGGTGCAGGGCGGGGCATTCAGTACTTC
TRBV19,TRBJ2-1,NA,NA,CATRDNNEQFF,TGTGCGACGAGGGATAACAATGAGCAGTTCTTC
TRBV27,TRBJ1-1,NA,NA,CASTLETEAFF,TGTGCCAGCACACTCGAAACTGAAGCTTTCTTT
TRBV18,TRBJ2-2,NA,NA,CASSITQGNTGELFF,TGTGCCAGCTCTATTACCCAGGGGAACACCGGGGAGCTGTTTTTT
TRBV5-4,TRBJ2-5,TRBD2,NA,CASSPGSGTSGRRETQYF,TGTGCCAGCAGCCCCGGATCCGGGACTAGCGGGAGAAGGGAGACCCAGTACTTC
TRBV5-4,TRBJ2-1,TRBD2,NA,CASSGGLAGGPGEQFF,TGTGCCAGCAGCGGAGGACTAGCGGGAGGGCCGGGTGAGCAGTTCTTC
TRBV9,TRBJ2-1,NA,NA,CASSVGNRNRNEQFF,TGTGCCAGCAGCGTAGGGAACAGAAATAGGAATGAGCAGTTCTTC